These T cell receptor beta chains were read from a single sample in a study of blood T cell repertoires in COVID-19. Produced via immunoSEQ multiplex PCR; TCRdb's table is partial and in-frame only. The table lists about 140,000 clones, around 83% of them singletons. Specimen: peripheral blood. The origin of the receptors is a woman aged 55-70 years with acute or convalescent COVID-19. CDR3s include the opening cysteine and the closing phenylalanine or tryptophan. Fields, in order: D gene, clone size, J gene, V gene, CDR3 protein, CDR3 DNA. The D gene is left open where the match is weak. For some rows the clone size is stated as once, few or many, or as a class when expanded; others skip it.

>NA|NA|TRBJ1-2|TRBV24-1
CATSSRRASAGYTF
TGTGCCACCAGTTCTCGGAGAGCATCGGCTGGCTACACCTTC
>NA|once|TRBJ1-6|TRBV5-6
CASGQPGPNSPLHF
TGTGCCAGTGGACAGCCGGGACCTAATTCACCCCTCCACTTT
>NA|NA|TRBJ1-1|TRBV2
CASSDISGNTEAFF
TGTGCCAGCAGTGACATTTCAGGGAACACTGAAGCTTTCTTT
>NA|once|TRBJ1-5|TRBV28
CASSTQTGTVQPQHF
TGTGCCAGCAGTACCCAAACAGGGACGGTTCAGCCCCAGCATTTT
>NA|NA|TRBJ1-2|TRBV5-6
CASSFRSSARRPYGYTF
TGTGCCAGCAGCTTTCGCTCTAGTGCAAGGCGGCCCTATGGCTACACCTTC
>TRBD2|NA|TRBJ2-5|TRBV5-1
CASSLGAGPQETQYF
TGCGCCAGCAGCTTGGGAGCGGGGCCCCAAGAGACCCAGTACTTC
>TRBD1|NA|TRBJ2-7|TRBV11-3
CASSSRSSGGEQYF
TGTGCCAGCAGTTCCAGATCTTCAGGGGGCGAGCAGTACTTC
>TRBD1|NA|TRBJ2-1|TRBV19
CASSNLQGRMGNEQFF
TGTGCCAGTAGTAACCTACAGGGGCGAATGGGCAATGAGCAGTTCTTC
>TRBD1|few|TRBJ1-5|TRBV4-1
CASSQRTGPGQPQHF
TGCGCCAGCAGCCAACGGACAGGGCCGGGTCAGCCCCAGCATTTT
>TRBD2|once|TRBJ2-7|TRBV9
CASSPGTSGYEQYF
TGTGCCAGCAGCCCCGGGACTAGCGGCTACGAGCAGTACTTC
>NA|NA|TRBJ1-2|TRBV7-2
CASSFGPYGYTF
TGTGCCAGCAGCTTCGGTCCCTATGGCTACACCTTC
>TRBD2|NA|TRBJ2-7|TRBV11-2
CASPSGGAVSYEQYF
TGTGCCAGCCCTAGCGGGGGGGCGGTTTCCTACGAGCAGTACTTC
>TRBD1|many|TRBJ2-2|TRBV6-1
CASSEGDRVTGELFF
TGTGCCAGCAGTGAAGGGGACAGGGTCACCGGGGAGCTGTTTTTT
>TRBD2|NA|TRBJ2-7|TRBV11-3
CASSGPGLAGGRRIHEQYF
TGTGCCAGCAGCGGGCCGGGACTAGCGGGGGGGCGGCGTATCCACGAGCAGTACTTC
>NA|once|TRBJ2-2|TRBV7-7
CASSLGGVRTGELFF
TGTGCTAGCAGCTTAGGGGGAGTACGCACCGGGGAGCTGTTTTTT
>NA|NA|TRBJ2-5|TRBV18
CASSPFGTSYQETQYF
TGTGCCAGCTCACCATTCGGGACATCGTACCAAGAGACCCAGTACTTC
>TRBD1|NA|TRBJ1-2|TRBV9
CASSVGDSPSYGYTF
TGTGCCAGCAGCGTAGGGGACAGCCCTAGCTATGGCTACACCTTC
>TRBD2|NA|TRBJ2-2|TRBV10-2
CASIGTSGANTGELFF
TGCGCCAGCATTGGGACTAGCGGGGCGAACACCGGGGAGCTGTTTTTT
>TRBD1|NA|TRBJ1-2|TRBV19
CASSIKLGDSLGYTF
TGTGCCAGTAGTATAAAGTTGGGGGACAGCTTGGGCTACACCTTC
>NA|NA|TRBJ2-3|TRBV4-1
CASSQVQTRGTDTQYF
TGCGCCAGCAGCCAAGTGCAGACCCGGGGGACAGATACGCAGTATTTT
>TRBD1|NA|TRBJ1-4|TRBV5-1
CASTRGQGIEKLFF
TGCGCCAGCACCCGAGGACAGGGGATTGAGAAACTGTTTTTT
>TRBD2|NA|TRBJ2-1|TRBV7-8
CASSMRGSGGYNEQFF
TGTGCCAGCAGTATGAGAGGTAGCGGGGGGTACAATGAGCAGTTCTTC
>NA|NA|TRBJ2-7|TRBV6-5
CASSYSPGPQQRQYF
TGTGCCAGCAGTTACTCGCCAGGTCCCCAGCAGAGGCAGTACTTC
>NA|NA|TRBJ1-5|TRBV2
CASSVRGSNQPQHF
TGTGCCAGCAGTGTTAGGGGGAGCAATCAGCCCCAGCATTTT
>TRBD1|NA|TRBJ1-1|TRBV7-8
CASSARQGTNTEAFF
TGTGCCAGCAGCGCGAGACAGGGAACTAACACTGAAGCTTTCTTT
>TRBD1|NA|TRBJ1-6|TRBV7-8
CASSLAGQGASPLHF
TGTGCCAGCAGCTTAGCGGGACAGGGGGCTTCACCCCTCCACTTT
>NA|once|TRBJ2-5|TRBV15
CATSRDRQVTTQYF
TGTGCCACCAGCAGAGATCGGCAGGTTACGACCCAGTACTTC
>NA|NA|TRBJ2-1|TRBV23-1
CASSQSPGSNEQFF
TGCGCCAGCAGTCAATCGCCAGGGTCCAATGAGCAGTTCTTC
>NA|once|TRBJ1-5|TRBV6-5
CASRPGEYQPQHF
TGTGCCAGCAGGCCGGGGGAGTATCAGCCCCAGCATTTT
>TRBD2|NA|TRBJ2-5|TRBV6-5
CASSYSGLAGGETQYF
TGTGCCAGCAGTTACTCTGGGCTAGCGGGGGGAGAGACCCAGTACTTC
>NA|NA|TRBJ1-6|TRBV2
CASSEAGSGAGINSPLHF
TGTGCCAGCAGTGAAGCGGGATCTGGGGCAGGGATAAATTCACCCCTCCACTTT
>TRBD1|NA|TRBJ1-2|TRBV9
CASSVGGQGANYGYTF
TGTGCCAGCAGCGTAGGAGGACAGGGGGCAAACTATGGCTACACCTTC
>TRBD1|once|TRBJ2-2|TRBV15
CATSRDTGVYTGELFF
TGTGCCACCAGCAGAGATACAGGGGTTTACACCGGGGAGCTGTTTTTT
>NA|NA|TRBJ1-1|TRBV6-2/TRBV6-3
CASSYGGGETEAFF
TGTGCCAGCAGTTACGGTGGAGGGGAAACTGAAGCTTTCTTT
>NA|NA|TRBJ2-5|TRBV7-8
CASSSNWGPETQYF
TGTGCCAGCAGCTCGAATTGGGGGCCGGAGACCCAGTACTTC
>TRBD1|NA|TRBJ1-6|TRBV12-5
CASGLVKFRQGGNSPLHF
TGTGCTAGTGGTTTGGTAAAGTTCCGACAGGGAGGTAATTCACCCCTCCACTTT
>NA|once|TRBJ2-1|TRBV18
CASSPAESSYNEQFF
TGTGCCAGCTCACCGGCGGAAAGCTCCTACAATGAGCAGTTCTTC
>TRBD2|NA|TRBJ2-2|TRBV7-3
CASSPSGGATGELFF
TGTGCCAGCAGCCCCAGCGGGGGGGCCACCGGGGAGCTGTTTTTT
>NA|NA|TRBJ1-3|TRBV5-8
CASSLVTLSSGNTIYF
TGTGCCAGCAGCTTAGTGACACTGAGCTCTGGAAACACCATATATTTT
>NA|NA|TRBJ1-1|TRBV28
CASSLAHTEAFF
TGTGCCAGCAGTCTAGCTCACACTGAAGCTTTCTTT
>TRBD2|NA|TRBJ2-1|TRBV7-2
CASSLAPGGPGEQFF
TGTGCCAGCAGCTTAGCACCGGGGGGGCCGGGTGAGCAGTTCTTC
>NA|NA|TRBJ2-5|TRBV10-3
CAISADSGETQYF
TGTGCCATCAGCGCGGACAGCGGAGAGACCCAGTACTTC